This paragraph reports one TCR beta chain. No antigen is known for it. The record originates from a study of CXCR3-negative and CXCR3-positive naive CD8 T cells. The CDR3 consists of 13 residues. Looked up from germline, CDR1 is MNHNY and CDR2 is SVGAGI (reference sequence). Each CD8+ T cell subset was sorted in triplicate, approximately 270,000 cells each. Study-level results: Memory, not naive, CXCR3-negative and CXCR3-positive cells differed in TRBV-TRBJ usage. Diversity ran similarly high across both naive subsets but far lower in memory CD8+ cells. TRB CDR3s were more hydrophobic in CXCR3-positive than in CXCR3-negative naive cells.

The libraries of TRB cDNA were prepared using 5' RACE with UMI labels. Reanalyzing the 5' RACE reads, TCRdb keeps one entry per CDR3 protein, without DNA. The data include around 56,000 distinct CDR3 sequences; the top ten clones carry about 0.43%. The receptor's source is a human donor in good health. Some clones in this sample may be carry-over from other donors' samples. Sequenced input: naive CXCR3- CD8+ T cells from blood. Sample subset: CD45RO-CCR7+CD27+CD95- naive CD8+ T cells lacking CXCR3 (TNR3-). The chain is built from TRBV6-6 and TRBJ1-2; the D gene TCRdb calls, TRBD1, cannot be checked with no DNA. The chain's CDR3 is CASSTGQDEGYTF.